The rows below give T cell receptor beta chains drawn from one sample of a study of Ad26.COV2.S vaccination and SARS-CoV-2 variants. Libraries were prepared by immunoSEQ multiplex PCR; TCRdb keeps only in-frame clonotypes and omits some of them. The repertoire holds hundreds of thousands of clones, with around 92% as singletons. The input for sequencing was peripheral blood, taken in a trial of Ad26.COV2.S vaccine versus placebo. The source is a person aged 18-65 years who received the Ad26.COV2.S COVID-19 vaccine or a placebo. Each CDR3 is given with its conserved first and last residue. A D gene is named only where the DNA matches it firmly. Rows may omit the clone size; those that give it use once, few, many or a size class.

clone_size j_call v_call d_call cdr3_nt cdr3_aa
. TRBJ1-1 TRBV5-1 . TGCGCCAGCAGCTTGTGGGGTGACACTGAAGCTTTCTTT CASSLWGDTEAFF
. TRBJ2-1 TRBV3-1/TRBV3-2 . TGTGCCAGCAGCCAAGATACGGGAGTAGGGACTCGGCAGTTCTTC CASSQDTGVGTRQFF
. TRBJ1-1 TRBV7-2 . TGTGCCAGCAGCTTAGTGGGGGGAGGGAACACTGAAGCTTTCTTT CASSLVGGGNTEAFF
. TRBJ2-7 TRBV11-2 . TGTGCCAGCAGCTTAGATGGGGATTACGAGCAGTACTTC CASSLDGDYEQYF
. TRBJ2-7 TRBV10-3 . TGTGCCATCAGTGAACAGGTCCCCTCCTACGAGCAGTACTTC CAISEQVPSYEQYF
. TRBJ1-2 TRBV4-2 . TGTGCCAGCAGCCAGACATCCTACCAGGGTAAGAACTATGGCTACACCTTC CASSQTSYQGKNYGYTF
. TRBJ2-7 TRBV27 TRBD1 TGTGCCAGCAGCAGGACAGGGACAATTCCCGAGCAGTACTTC CASSRTGTIPEQYF
few TRBJ2-1 TRBV6-5 . TGTGCCAGCAGTACGCACAGGGCAGTAAGGAATGAGCAGTTCTTC CASSTHRAVRNEQFF
. TRBJ2-5 TRBV5-1 . TGCGCCAGCAGCTACACAGGGTCCGAGACCCAGTACTTC CASSYTGSETQYF
. TRBJ2-3 TRBV6-1 . TGTGCCAGCAGTGAGAGGGGAACAGATACGCAGTATTTT CASSERGTDTQYF
. TRBJ1-6 TRBV5-1 . TGCGCCAGCAGCCTCTCGGCGTATAATTCACCCCTCCACTTT CASSLSAYNSPLHF
. TRBJ2-5 TRBV12-3/TRBV12-4 . TGTGCCAGCAGTTTAGGTTTCGAGACCCAGTACTTC CASSLGFETQYF
. TRBJ2-3 TRBV2 TRBD2 TGTGCCAGCAGGGTTAGCGGGAAGACAGATACGCAGTATTTT CASRVSGKTDTQYF
. TRBJ2-5 TRBV27 TRBD2 TGTGCCAGCAGGTTTCTAGCGGGCGAAGAGACCCAGTACTTC CASRFLAGEETQYF
. TRBJ2-7 TRBV30 . TGTGCCTGGAGCTCCCGGCTCGAGCAGTACTTC CAWSSRLEQYF
. TRBJ1-1 TRBV5-8 TRBD1 TGTGCCAGCAACCTCCCGGGACAGGGTACTGAAGCTTTCTTT CASNLPGQGTEAFF
few TRBJ1-5 TRBV2 . TGTGCCAGCAATCAACAGGGCTATCAGCCCCAGCATTTT CASNQQGYQPQHF
. TRBJ1-5 TRBV7-9 . TGTGCCAGCAGCTCCGGGCCATTTAGCAATCAGCCCCAGCATTTT CASSSGPFSNQPQHF
. TRBJ2-1 TRBV7-9 TRBD2 TGTGCCAGCAGCTTAGTACTAGGACTAGCGGGAGGCAATGAGCAGTTCTTC CASSLVLGLAGGNEQFF
. TRBJ2-5 TRBV19 . TGTGCCAGTAGTATAGGGGGGTCTCAAGAGACCCAGTACTTC CASSIGGSQETQYF
. TRBJ2-2 TRBV27 . TGTGCCAGCAGTCCCCTGAACACCGGGGAGCTGTTTTTT CASSPLNTGELFF
. TRBJ2-7 TRBV6-6 . TGTGCCAGCACCGGGACCTACGAGCAGTACTTC CASTGTYEQYF
once TRBJ2-3 TRBV10-3 . TGTGCCACTACTAGCTCTTCAGATACGCAGTATTTT CATTSSSDTQYF
once TRBJ2-1 TRBV15 TRBD2 TGTGCCACCAGCAGATCGGGGGGGAATGAGCAGTTCTTC CATSRSGGNEQFF
. TRBJ2-2 TRBV28 . TGTGCCAGCAGTTTGGGGCTCGGGGAGCTGTTTTTT CASSLGLGELFF
. TRBJ1-2 TRBV30 TRBD1 TGTGCCTGGAGTCAGGGGGACGGCTATGGCTACACCTTC CAWSQGDGYGYTF
. TRBJ1-1 TRBV6-6 . TGTGCCAGCGGGACGGCGACTTGGAACACTGAAGCTTTCTTT CASGTATWNTEAFF
. TRBJ2-3 TRBV24-1 TRBD2 TGTGCCACCAGTCGCGGGACTAGCGGGAGTTTGGATACGCAGTATTTT CATSRGTSGSLDTQYF
. TRBJ2-1 TRBV19 . TGTGCCAGTAGTATAGAATACAATGAGCAGTTCTTC CASSIEYNEQFF
. TRBJ2-2 TRBV24-1 . TGTGCCACCAGTGATTTCTTAACCGGGGAGCTGTTTTTT CATSDFLTGELFF
. TRBJ2-1 TRBV10-3 TRBD2 TGTGCCACCGGATCGGGACTAGCGGGAGCCCATGAGCAGTTCTTC CATGSGLAGAHEQFF
. TRBJ2-5 TRBV29-1 . TGCAGCCCCTCGGAGACCCAGTACTTC CSPSETQYF
. TRBJ2-1 TRBV7-9 . TGTGCCAGCAGCCCGGGACTGTATGAGCAGTTCTTC CASSPGLYEQFF
. TRBJ2-7 TRBV19 . TGTGCCAGTAGTGTGCAGCCGTACCCCTCCTACGAGCAGTACTTC CASSVQPYPSYEQYF
once TRBJ2-7 TRBV12-3/TRBV12-4 . TGTGCCAGCAGTCCCGGACAGTACGAGCAGTACTTC CASSPGQYEQYF
. TRBJ1-1 TRBV7-9 TRBD1 TGTGCCAGCAGCCGCTTCGACAGGGACACTGAAGCTTTCTTT CASSRFDRDTEAFF
. TRBJ1-2 TRBV12-5 TRBD1 TGTGCTAGTGGTTTGACAGGGGGTTTTGGCTATGGCTACACCTTC CASGLTGGFGYGYTF
. TRBJ2-1 TRBV6-1 . TGTGCCAGCAGTGAGCGGCTCGAGCAGTTCTTC CASSERLEQFF
once TRBJ2-5 TRBV12-5 . TGTGCTAGTGGTTTGGTACAACCGGGACCCCTTAAACCCGAGACCCAGTACTTC CASGLVQPGPLKPETQYF
. TRBJ1-4 TRBV4-3 . TGCGCCAGCAGCCAAGATCATGGGGGGCGCAGTGAAAAACTGTTTTTT CASSQDHGGRSEKLFF
. TRBJ1-2 TRBV18 . TGTGCCAGCTCACCGACAGGCGGTCATAACTATGGCTACACCTTC CASSPTGGHNYGYTF
. TRBJ1-5 TRBV4-2 . TGTGCCAGCAGCCAGACCAGGGAACAGCCCCAGCATTTT CASSQTREQPQHF
. TRBJ2-3 TRBV20-1 . TGCAGTGCTAGAAAACCCCCTACGCAGTATTTT CSARKPPTQYF
. TRBJ1-2 TRBV6-4 . TGTGCCAGCAGTGCCCGAGGAGGCGAGTTCTATGGCTACACCTTC CASSARGGEFYGYTF
few TRBJ1-6 TRBV2 . TGTGCCAGCAGTTGGCAGAACCCGAATTCACCCCTCCACTTT CASSWQNPNSPLHF
few TRBJ2-7 TRBV28 . TGTGCCAGCGTTTTGGGGCACAGGGAGGTGGACGAGCAGTACTTC CASVLGHREVDEQYF
. TRBJ2-5 TRBV10-3 . TGTGCCATCAGTGACAGGGACATGGGACAAGAGACCCAGTACTTC CAISDRDMGQETQYF
. TRBJ1-5 TRBV5-1 . TGCGCCAGCAGCTTGGGGGAAAATCAGCCCCAGCATTTT CASSLGENQPQHF
. TRBJ1-1 TRBV25-1 . TGTGCCAGCAGTGAATATGGGGGGGGCGCATCGGCTTTCTTT CASSEYGGGASAFF
. TRBJ2-2 TRBV30 . TGTGCCTGGAGCTCGAACACCGGGGAGCTGTTTTTT CAWSSNTGELFF
. TRBJ2-7 TRBV7-9 . TGTGCCAGCAGCTCCGCCGGAAATTCTTACGAGCAGTACTTC CASSSAGNSYEQYF
. TRBJ1-1 TRBV12-3/TRBV12-4 . TGTGCCAGCACATGGGACTTGAACACTGAAGCTTTCTTT CASTWDLNTEAFF
. TRBJ1-3 TRBV19 TRBD1 TGTGCCAGTAGTGCCGGGACAGGAGTTTATTCTGGAAACACCATATATTTT CASSAGTGVYSGNTIYF
. TRBJ2-3 TRBV7-9 . TGTGCCAGCAGTCCTGGCAAAGGCGGGGAATCAGATACGCAGTATTTT CASSPGKGGESDTQYF
. TRBJ2-3 TRBV5-6 TRBD2 TGTGCCAGCAGCTCGACTGACAGCGGGGGGTCAGATACGCAGTATTTT CASSSTDSGGSDTQYF
few TRBJ2-7 TRBV4-2 . TGTGCCAGCAGCCAAGATCGGGCGGGCTCCTACGAGCAGTACTTC CASSQDRAGSYEQYF
. TRBJ1-5 TRBV27 TRBD1 TGTGCCAGCAGTTTATTCGGGCAGGGGGTCGGTCAGCCCCAGCATTTT CASSLFGQGVGQPQHF
few TRBJ1-1 TRBV5-1 . TGCGCCAGCAGCTTGGAGGGCACTGAAGCTTTCTTT CASSLEGTEAFF
. TRBJ2-1 TRBV19 TRBD1 TGTGCCAGTGGTAGGGGGCCGTGGATCCACAATGAGCAGTTCTTC CASGRGPWIHNEQFF